This T cell receptor (beta chain) stems from a study of blood T cell repertoires in COVID-19. Across the study: Sites across the United States, Italy and Spain contributed samples from acute and convalescent COVID-19. PBMCs, B-cell-depleted T cells, or T cells were the source of the cDNA or gDNA that made up the material.

The CDR3 runs to 14 residues. Per germline, CDR1 SGHRS and CDR2 YFSETQ. The V and J ends lost 3 bases and 0 bases respectively, with 7 bases between them. How the authors handled the data: It was from reference gene primer amplification that nucleated cell counts were estimated. Libraries were prepared by immunoSEQ multiplex PCR; TCRdb keeps only in-frame clonotypes and omits some of them. D and trimming come from the DNA, and the V and J calls and clone size come from that table. Of fewer than 120,000 clones listed, about 72% are singletons. The receptor comes from a woman aged 55-69 years with acute or convalescent COVID-19. Sequenced material: peripheral blood. The gene calls are TRBV5-1 and TRBJ1-3; D is unclear. CDR3 sequence (DNA): TGCGCCAGCAGCTGGGCTGACTCTGGAAACACCATATATTTT. It translates to CASSWADSGNTIYF.